The 13 T cell receptor beta chains below were found in one sample sequenced in a study of T cell responses to AZD1222 COVID-19 vaccine (dated by TCRdb to 2020 to 2022). Explained via the paper, the time point label denotes: baseline before first vaccination. Library preparation employed the immunoSEQ multiplex PCR assay. Drawn from immuneACCESS, this table holds only the in-frame rearrangements with V and J called that TCRdb kept. Clones are partly lost; checked studies trace under half to an unresolved V gene and leave the rest unexplained. Here the sample has about 130,000 clones; about 94% occur a single time. The ten largest clones add up to approximately 0.85% of the sample. This specimen consisted of peripheral blood, obtained on day 0 of AZD1222 vaccination. The receptors come from an adult in good health.

This chain connects TRBV29-1 to TRBJ2-2, with 8 positions matching TRBD1. V shed 6 bases and J 1 base; nucleotides not matched to a gene: 1. The CDR3 loop spans 13 amino acids. From germline, CDR1 is SQVTM and CDR2 ANQGSEA. Here the CDR3 reads CSVGQVNTGELFF. In nucleotides, the CDR3 is TGCAGCGTGGGACAGGTGAACACCGGGGAGCTGTTTTTT.

The rearrangement joins TRBV10-3 to TRBJ2-7; 7 bases are shared with TRBD1. Trimming took 2 bases from V and 4 from J; bases not matched to a gene: 5. CDR1 and CDR2 (germline): ENHRY, SYGVKD. The CDR3 has 14 amino acids. The CDR3 loop reads CAISEVTGRYEQYF. DNA for the CDR3: TGTGCCATCAGTGAGGTGACAGGGCGGTACGAGCAGTACTTC.

The J gene is TRBJ1-1, the V gene TRBV6-8, with D uncertain. The CDR3 consists of 11 residues. Germline V gene data show CDR1 as MNHGY and CDR2 as SAAAGT. With 2 bases removed from V and 6 bases from J, the gap between germline ends came to 4 bases. In nucleotides, the CDR3 is TGTGCCAGCAGTTACACAGCTGAAGCTTTCTTT. This gives the protein CASSYTAEAFF.

This chain uses TRBV10-1 with TRBJ2-3; D ambiguous. V lost 3 bases, J lost 0 bases, and 10 bases lay in between. Germline V gene data show CDR1 as WNHNN and CDR2 as SYGVQD (reference sequence). The CDR3 loop spans 15 amino acids. This chain's CDR3 is CASSDRRSSTDTQYF. CDR3 nucleotide sequence: TGCGCCAGCAGTGATCGAAGATCTAGCACAGATACGCAGTATTTT.

The rearrangement uses TRBV9 and TRBJ1-1; no reliable D call. This CDR3 is 15 amino acids long. Germline V gene lookup returns CDR1 SGDLS and CDR2 YYNGEE. Trimming took 4 bases from V and 0 from J, leaving 13 bases between them. As DNA, the CDR3 is TGTGCCAGCAGCCCACGCAGTGAACTGAACACTGAAGCTTTCTTT. Protein sequence: CASSPRSELNTEAFF.

The CDR3 spells CASSFGNREETQYF. CDR3 DNA: TGTGCCAGCAGCTTCGGGAACAGGGAGGAGACCCAGTACTTC. The gene calls are TRBV5-8 and TRBJ2-5; D perhaps matches TRBD1 (6 bases). The germline V and J ends were trimmed by 2 bases and 5 bases, with 13 bases remaining between them. The CDR3 sequence is 14 residues long. Germline V gives CDR1 SGHTS, CDR2 YDEGEE.

The chain uses TRBV19 and TRBJ2-1; tentatively, D is TRBD1 or TRBD2 (6 bases each). The germline CDR1 and CDR2 sequences are LNHDA and SQIVND (reference sequence). CDR3 size: 14 residues. The V gene lost 6 bases and the J gene lost 8 bases, with 17 bases spanning the gap. DNA of the CDR3: TGTGCCAGTAGAGGCATAGGGGGGTTGGATGAGCAGTTCTTC. Translating it yields CASRGIGGLDEQFF.

V and J are TRBV3-1 (or the pseudogene TRBV3-2) and TRBJ2-1; maybe TRBD2 (6 bases). The germline V and J ends were trimmed by 3 bases and 9 bases, with 6 bases remaining between them. Germline CDR1 and CDR2: LGHDT and YNNKEL (reference sequence). The CDR3 length is 11 residues. The CDR3 sequence: CASSQGGEQFF. CDR3 in DNA: TGTGCCAGCAGCCAGGGGGGTGAGCAGTTCTTC.

This sequence joins TRBV7-9 and TRBJ1-1; D call uncertain. Germline assignment: CDR1 SEHNR and CDR2 FQNEAQ (reference sequence). This CDR3 region has 13 residues. V dropped 2 bases and J dropped 4 bases, with 8 bases sitting between them. In DNA, the CDR3 is TGTGCCAGCAGCTTACTAGGTTCCACTGAAGCTTTCTTT. It yields the protein CASSLLGSTEAFF.

V usage is TRBV1 and J usage is TRBJ2-1; the table's D call, TRBD2, was not checked against the DNA. TRBV1 is flagged as a pseudogene. This CDR3 region has 15 residues. CDR3 nucleotide sequence: TGCACCAGCAGCGCCGCGGGGGGGCTGTACAATGAGCAGTTCTTC. Its translation is CTSSAAGGLYNEQFF.

Concerning this clone itself: This sample also contains other DNA sequences that code for the same CDR3. This chain connects TRBV2 to TRBJ2-7; TRBD1 is a possible D gene (6 bases). The V gene's germline CDR1 is SNHLY and CDR2 FYNNEI. V lost 2 bases and J 4 bases, leaving 6 bases between the germline ends. This CDR3 is built from 12 residues. Here the CDR3 DNA reads TGTGCCAGCAGTGAAAGGGGGTACGAGCAGTACTTC. Translation: CASSERGYEQYF.

This chain links TRBV19 with TRBJ1-2, with unresolved D. Germline V gives CDR1 LNHDA, CDR2 SQIVND (reference sequence). The CDR3 totals 13 residues. Deletions cut 3 bases from V and 5 bases from J, with 10 bases between. This CDR3 reads CASSIGESYGYTF. The CDR3 region has the DNA TGTGCCAGTAGTATCGGGGAGTCATATGGCTACACCTTC.

This clone was seen a few times. The chain carries TRBV4-1 and TRBJ1-1; D perhaps matches TRBD1 (5 bases). The CDR3 contains 14 residues. Germline V gene sequence: CDR1 MGHRA, CDR2 YSYEKL. The V and J ends lost 2 bases and 1 base respectively, with 8 bases between them. CDR3 amino acids: CASSQMTANTEAFF. CDR3 nucleotides: TGCGCCAGCAGCCAAATGACAGCGAACACTGAAGCTTTCTTT.